The entry below describes one TCR beta chain. The sample belongs to a study of T cell changes during pregnancy in multiple sclerosis. The CDR3 totals 16 residues. The trim removed 2 bases at V and 5 bases at J, leaving 5 bases unmatched. Looked up from germline, CDR1 is ENHRY and CDR2 is SYGVKD. Produced via immunoSEQ multiplex PCR; TCRdb's table is partial and in-frame only. In the table there are roughly 53,000 clones, approximately 92% of which are singletons. The sample consisted of CD4+ T cells from peripheral blood mononuclear cells, taken in the third trimester of pregnancy. This TCR was sampled from a female donor with multiple sclerosis, enrolled in a pregnancy study. The chain is built from TRBV10-3 and TRBJ2-7; 14 bases match TRBD2. The CDR3, as DNA: TGTGCCATCAGTGAGGGGACTAGCGGGAGTGGGCACGAGCAGTACTTC. Its translation: CAISEGTSGSGHEQYF.